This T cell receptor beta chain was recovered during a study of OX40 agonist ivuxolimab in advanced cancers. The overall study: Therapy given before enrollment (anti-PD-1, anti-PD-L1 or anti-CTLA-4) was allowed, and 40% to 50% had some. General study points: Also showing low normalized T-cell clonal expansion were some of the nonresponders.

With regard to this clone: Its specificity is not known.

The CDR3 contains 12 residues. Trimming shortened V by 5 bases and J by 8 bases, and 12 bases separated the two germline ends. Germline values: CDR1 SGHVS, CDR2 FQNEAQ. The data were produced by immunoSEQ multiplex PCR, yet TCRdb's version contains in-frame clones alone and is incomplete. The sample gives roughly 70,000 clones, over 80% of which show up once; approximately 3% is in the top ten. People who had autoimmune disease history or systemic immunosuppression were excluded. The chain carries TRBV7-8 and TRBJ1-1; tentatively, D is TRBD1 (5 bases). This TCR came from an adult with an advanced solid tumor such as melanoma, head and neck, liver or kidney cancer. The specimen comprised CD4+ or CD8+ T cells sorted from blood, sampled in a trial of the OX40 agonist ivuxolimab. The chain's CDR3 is CASSMQGLEAFF. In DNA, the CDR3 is TGTGCCAGCAGCATGCAGGGTCTAGAAGCTTTCTTT.